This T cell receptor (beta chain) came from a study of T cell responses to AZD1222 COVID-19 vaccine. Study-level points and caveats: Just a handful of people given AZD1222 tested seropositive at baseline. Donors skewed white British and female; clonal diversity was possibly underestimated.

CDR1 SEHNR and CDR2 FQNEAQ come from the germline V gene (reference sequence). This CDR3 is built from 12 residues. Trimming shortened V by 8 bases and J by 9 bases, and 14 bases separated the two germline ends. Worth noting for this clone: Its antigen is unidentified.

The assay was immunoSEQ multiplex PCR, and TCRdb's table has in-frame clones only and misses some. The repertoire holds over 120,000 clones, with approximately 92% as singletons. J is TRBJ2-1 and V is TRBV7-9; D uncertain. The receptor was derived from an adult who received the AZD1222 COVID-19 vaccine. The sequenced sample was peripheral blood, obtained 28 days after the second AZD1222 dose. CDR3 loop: CASSFKAAEQFF. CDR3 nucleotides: TGTGCCAGCTCGTTCAAGGCGGCTGAGCAGTTCTTC.